This TCR beta chain is drawn from a study of identical twins. Study-level findings and limits: These conclusions were based on statistical analysis (cross-sectional, not following the same donors).

A note on this clonotype: What it recognizes is unknown.

TCRdb fed the 5' RACE reads into MiXCR, producing one record per CDR3 protein. This table holds 1,800,000 or so distinct CDR3 sequences, more than 30% found once. Deletions cut 5 bases from V and 6 bases from J, with 16 bases between. The CDR3 loop spans 15 amino acids. Germline-derived CDR1 and CDR2 are MNHEY and SVGAGI. The sample consisted of cord blood. The source is a newborn girl in good health. The chain has TRBV6-5 and TRBJ2-2; a weak D match, TRBD2 (6 bases). CDR3: CASSLGTRMAGELFF. CDR3 bases: TGTGCCAGCAGTCTGGGGACTCGGATGGCCGGGGAGCTGTTTTTT.